Listed here are 27 T cell receptor beta chains from one sample, sequenced in a study of T cells after yellow fever vaccination. A single record per CDR3 protein comes from TCRdb applying MiXCR to the 5' RACE reads. This sample has approximately 580,000 distinct CDR3 sequences, with roughly 17% found just once. The sequenced sample was PBMCs, obtained less than 6 days after the first yellow fever vaccination. The receptors were sampled from a man younger than 35 who received the YFV17D yellow fever vaccine.

DNA of the CDR3: TGTGCCAGTCGATGGGACAGGGCTTCCTACAATGAGCAGTTCTTC. It codes for CASRWDRASYNEQFF. The chain links TRBV19 to TRBJ2-1, with 9 bases aligning to TRBD1. Germline V gene data show CDR1 as LNHDA and CDR2 as SQIVND (reference sequence). This CDR3 contains 15 residues. The V segment lost 8 bases and the J segment 1 base; nucleotides outside the gene matches: 6.

The V gene is TRBV23-1, the J gene TRBJ2-7, with unresolved D. TRBV23-1 is an open reading frame, and its role is uncertain. V was trimmed by 0 bases and J by 0 bases, leaving 18 bases between them. The CDR3 is 18 residues long. The CDR3 nucleotides are TGCGCCAGCAGTCAATCGCTTTACCCTGACCAAGGCTCCTACGAGCAGTACGTC. It specifies CASSQSLYPDQGSYEQYV.

This chain joins TRBV20-1 and TRBJ1-1; D not resolved. Trimming left V 0 bases short and J 8 bases short, with 4 bases between. The germline CDR1 and CDR2 sequences are DFQATT and SNEGSKA (reference sequence). This CDR3 is built from 10 residues. CDR3 sequence reads: CSARETEAFF. The CDR3 DNA reads as TGCAGTGCTAGAGAGACAGAAGCTTTCTTT.

The chain joins TRBV4-3 to TRBJ2-7, with a tentative D call TRBD1 (5 bases). Trimming shortened V by 4 bases and J by 0 bases, and 16 bases separated the two germline ends. CDR1 is LGHNA and CDR2 is YSLEER in the germline V gene. CDR3 size: 16 residues. The CDR3 protein is CASSRVLGQSSYEQYF. The CDR3 coding sequence is TGCGCCAGCAGCCGTGTGTTGGGGCAGAGCTCCTACGAGCAGTACTTC.

This clonotype was counted between two and nine times. The chain employs TRBV20-1 and TRBJ2-7, with 8 nucleotides matching TRBD1. This CDR3 region has 13 residues. The junction had 6 bases not matched to a gene; V was cut back by 6 bases and J by 2 bases. Germline V lookup: CDR1 DFQATT, CDR2 SNEGSKA (reference sequence). CDR3 residues: CSARDRMTYEQYF. DNA for the CDR3: TGCAGTGCCCGGGACAGGATGACCTACGAGCAGTACTTC.

This clonotype was counted at least ten times. The chain is built from TRBV7-2 and TRBJ2-3; D possibly matches TRBD1 or TRBD2 (5 bases each). The CDR3 contains 13 residues. Trimming removed 6 bases at V and 6 bases at J, with 13 bases between. CDR1 is SGHTA and CDR2 is FQGNSA in the germline V gene. CDR3 nucleotides: TGTGCCAGCAGGGGCTCAGGGACCGATACGCAGTATTTT. Translating it yields CASRGSGTDTQYF.

The rearrangement uses TRBV6-1 and TRBJ2-7; D is unclear. The CDR3 sequence is 15 residues long. V was shortened by 7 bases and J by 0 bases, with 16 bases between the two germline ends. Germline V gene lookup returns CDR1 MNHNS and CDR2 SASEGT. CDR3 sequence reads: CASTTRAVTSYEQYF. In DNA, the CDR3 is TGTGCCAGCACCACTCGGGCCGTAACCTCCTACGAGCAGTACTTC.

This clonotype showed up just a few times. The chain has TRBV4-1 and TRBJ1-5, with D possibly TRBD1 on 5 matching bases. Germline assignment: CDR1 MGHRA and CDR2 YSYEKL. This CDR3 region has 15 residues. V lost 0 bases to trimming and J lost 4 bases, with 10 bases between them. CDR3 bases: TGCGCCAGCAGCCAAGACGGGACTGGGAATCAGCCCCAGCATTTT. Its translation: CASSQDGTGNQPQHF.

The chain recombines TRBV28 with TRBJ1-2; possible D gene TRBD1, 6 bases. Trimming left V 7 bases short and J 8 bases short, with 14 bases between. The CDR3 is made up of 12 amino acids. CDR1 and CDR2 (germline): MDHEN, SYDVKM. The CDR3 protein is CASNREPRGYTF. CDR3 DNA: TGTGCCAGCAACAGGGAACCTCGGGGCTACACCTTC.

The V call is TRBV4-2, the J call TRBJ2-1; D gene uncertain. Germline V gene sequence: CDR1 LGHNA, CDR2 YNFKEQ. The CDR3 consists of 14 residues. V lost 3 bases, J lost 4 bases, and 10 bases lay in between. The chain's CDR3 is CASSQPLDYNEQFF. The CDR3, as DNA: TGTGCCAGCAGCCAGCCCCTAGATTACAATGAGCAGTTCTTC.

The chain joins TRBV18 to TRBJ1-4, with D possibly being TRBD1 (5 bases). The V gene's germline CDR1 is KGHSH and CDR2 LQKENI. This CDR3 has 15 amino acids. With 0 bases removed from V and 8 bases from J, the gap between germline ends came to 13 bases. The CDR3 loop is CASSPPSVRDEKLFF. In nucleotides, the CDR3 is TGTGCCAGCTCACCACCCTCCGTTCGGGACGAAAAACTGTTTTTT.

V gene TRBV2 combines with J gene TRBJ2-7; D might be TRBD1 or TRBD2, each matching 5 bases. CDR3 length: 15 residues. The germline CDR1 and CDR2 sequences are SNHLY and FYNNEI. Trimming removed 9 bases at V and 2 bases at J, with 20 bases between. CDR3 nucleotides: TGTGCCAGTGGACTCCGGGATAGGGGCGCCTACGAGCAGTACGTC. This codes for CASGLRDRGAYEQYV.

The chain couples TRBV6-2 or TRBV6-3 to TRBJ2-1, with 7 bases matching TRBD1. The CDR3 extends over 16 amino acids. V shed 5 bases and J 0 bases; nucleotides not matched to a gene: 7. The germline V gene encodes CDR1 MNHEY and CDR2 SVGEGT. CDR3 DNA: TGTGCCAGCAGTCACCGACAGGGAAGCTCCTACAATGAGCAGTTCTTC. It yields the protein CASSHRQGSSYNEQFF.

The rearrangement uses TRBV7-8 and TRBJ2-7; TRBD1 matches 8 bases. V lost 5 bases, J lost 7 bases, and 16 bases stayed unmatched. Germline CDR1 is SGHVS and CDR2 is FQNEAQ. The CDR3 length is 16 residues. DNA for the CDR3: TGTGCCAGCAGCCTTAGCGTTGGCAGGGGGCTTGAAGAGCAGTACTTC. Residues: CASSLSVGRGLEEQYF.

This clonotype was detected only a few times. The chain carries TRBV28 and TRBJ2-5, with TRBD2 matching over 8 bases. Germline assignment: CDR1 MDHEN and CDR2 SYDVKM. The CDR3 contains 15 residues. Trimming at V came to 2 bases and at J to 1 base, leaving 3 bases not matched to a gene. CDR3 amino acids: CASSLRGGPQETQYF. CDR3 sequence (DNA): TGTGCCAGCAGTTTACGGGGGGGCCCCCAAGAGACCCAGTACTTC. The full variable domain, with the rest looked up from reference TRBV28 and TRBJ2-5, is DVKVTQSSRYLVKRTGEKVFLECVQDMDHENMFWYRQDPGLGLRLIYFSYDVKMKEKGDIPEGYSVSREKKERFSLILESASTNQTSMYLCASSLRGGPQETQYFGPGTRLLVL.

The chain employs TRBV6-2 or TRBV6-3 and TRBJ2-1, with 13 bases identical to TRBD2. Trimming cost V 7 bases and J 12 bases; bases outside gene matches: 6. CDR3 length equals 13 residues. CDR1 is MNHEY and CDR2 is SVGEGT in the germline V gene. DNA of the CDR3: TGTGCCAGCACCCCCCGGACTAGCGGGGGGCAGTTCTTC. Translating it yields CASTPRTSGGQFF.

In its sample, this clonotype was seen a few times. CDR3 in amino acids: CSASLSQETEAFF. CDR3 in DNA: TGCAGTGCTAGTCTGTCCCAGGAAACTGAAGCTTTCTTT. This rearrangement joins TRBV20-1 to TRBJ1-1, with unresolved D. The CDR3 totals 13 residues. From germline, CDR1 is DFQATT and CDR2 SNEGSKA (reference sequence). Trimming shortened V by 3 bases and J by 5 bases, and 13 bases separated the two germline ends.

This clonotype was found a few times. The V and J genes are TRBV5-1 and TRBJ2-1, with D uncertain. Germline V lookup: CDR1 SGHRS, CDR2 YFSETQ. V dropped 4 bases and J dropped 1 base, with 12 bases sitting between them. There are 15 residues in the CDR3. Here the CDR3 reads CASSQGVGSYNEQFF. The CDR3 nucleotides read TGCGCCAGCAGCCAAGGTGTGGGGTCCTACAATGAGCAGTTCTTC.

The rearrangement links TRBV14 to TRBJ2-7, with 7 positions matching TRBD2. CDR1 is SGHDN, CDR2 FVKESK, per germline. V trimming: 4 bases; J trimming: 1 base; junction bases outside the gene matches: 10. The CDR3 has 16 amino acids. CDR3 protein: CASSRGWAGVSYEQYV. CDR3 in DNA: TGTGCCAGCAGCCGGGGTTGGGCGGGGGTATCCTACGAGCAGTACGTC.

This clonotype has just a few counts. The chain joins TRBV5-1 to TRBJ2-2, with 7 positions matching TRBD2. Germline trimming cut 6 bases from V and 5 bases from J; bases unmatched to any gene: 16. In germline, CDR1 is SGHRS, CDR2 YFSETQ. The CDR3 totals 17 residues. CDR3 region: CASKPWERGTGTGELFF. DNA of the CDR3: TGCGCCAGCAAACCGTGGGAGCGGGGAACTGGGACCGGGGAGCTGTTTTTT.

This clonotype came up a few times. The chain employs TRBV12-3 or TRBV12-4 and TRBJ1-1, with 9 bases lining up with TRBD1. V trimming: 2 bases; J trimming: 6 bases; junction bases outside the gene matches: 4. This CDR3 region has 14 residues. The DNA for the CDR3 is TGTGCCAGCAGTTTAAGGACAGGGGATGCTGAAGCTTTCTTT. As protein: CASSLRTGDAEAFF.

The J gene is TRBJ2-7, the V gene TRBV6-5, with D perhaps matching TRBD1 (6 bases). The germline V and J ends were trimmed by 4 bases and 6 bases, with 22 bases remaining between them. CDR1 and CDR2 from the germline V gene are MNHEY and SVGAGI. The CDR3 spans 16 residues. CDR3 coding DNA: TGTGCCAGCAGTTGGGGGATGGAGAGTGGGGGCGGCGAGCAGTACTTC. This codes for CASSWGMESGGGEQYF.

V and J are TRBV7-2 and TRBJ2-2; TRBD2 agrees at 10 bases. J lost 6 bases, V lost 6 bases, and 4 bases had no gene match. The CDR3 sequence is 14 residues long. Germline V gene lookup returns CDR1 SGHTA and CDR2 FQGNSA. CDR3 DNA: TGTGCCAGCAGTCGACTAGCGGGCCCCGGGGAGCTGTTTTTT. Protein: CASSRLAGPGELFF.

This clonotype was picked up a small number of times. The gene calls are TRBV6-4 and TRBJ2-2; no definite D call. This CDR3 has 13 residues. The germline V and J ends were trimmed by 0 bases and 6 bases, with 5 bases remaining between them. Germline V gives CDR1 MRHNA, CDR2 SNTAGT. As DNA, the CDR3 is TGTGCCAGCAGTGACTCTGGTTCCGGGGAGCTGTTTTTT. Its protein product is CASSDSGSGELFF.

The chain joins TRBV5-1 to TRBJ1-1; D not certain. This CDR3 spans 15 amino acids. V lost 0 bases and J lost 1, with 10 bases in between. Germline CDR1 and CDR2: SGHRS and YFSETQ. CDR3 sequence (DNA): TGCGCCAGCAGCTTGGCCGTGACGGCGAACACTGAAGCTTTCTTT. This gives the protein CASSLAVTANTEAFF.

The chain joins TRBV2 to TRBJ2-2; 8 nucleotides align to TRBD1. Germline CDR1 reads SNHLY; CDR2 reads FYNNEI. Trimming took 4 bases from V and 5 from J; bases not matched to a gene: 6. This CDR3 has 15 amino acids. CDR3 amino acids: CASSAQTGVTGELFF. In DNA form, the CDR3 reads TGTGCCAGCAGTGCTCAGACAGGGGTGACCGGGGAGCTGTTTTTT.

Ten or more counts support this clonotype. This chain uses TRBV9 with TRBJ1-2; unclear D gene. CDR3 length: 14 amino acids. V lost 9 bases, J lost 4 bases, and 19 bases lay in between. From germline, CDR1 is SGDLS and CDR2 YYNGEE. CDR3 bases: TGTGCCACCAAACCCGCCGGACTGTTCTATGGCTACACCTTC. Its translation is CATKPAGLFYGYTF. The entire variable domain, with the rest obtained from reference TRBV9 and TRBJ1-2, is as follows: DSGVTQTPKHLITATGQRVTLRCSPRSGDLSVYWYQQSLDQGLQFLIQYYNGEERAKGNILERFSAQQFPDLHSELNLSSLELGDSALYFCATKPAGLFYGYTFGSGTRLTVV.